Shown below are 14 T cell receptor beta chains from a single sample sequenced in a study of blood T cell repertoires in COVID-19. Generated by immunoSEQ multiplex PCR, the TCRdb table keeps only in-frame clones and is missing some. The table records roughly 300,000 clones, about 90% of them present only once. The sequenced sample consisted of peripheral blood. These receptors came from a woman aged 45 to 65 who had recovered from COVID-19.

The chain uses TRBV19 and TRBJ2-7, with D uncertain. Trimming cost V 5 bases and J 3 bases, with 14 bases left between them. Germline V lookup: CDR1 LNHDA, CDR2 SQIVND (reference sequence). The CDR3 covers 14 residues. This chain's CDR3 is CASSRTVTGYEQYF. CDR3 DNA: TGTGCCAGTAGTCGAACCGTGACGGGCTACGAGCAGTACTTC.

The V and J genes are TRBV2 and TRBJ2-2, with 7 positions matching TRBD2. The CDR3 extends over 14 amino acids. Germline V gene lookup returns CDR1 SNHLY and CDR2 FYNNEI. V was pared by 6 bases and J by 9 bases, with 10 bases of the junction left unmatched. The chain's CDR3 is CASRERGGPWELFF. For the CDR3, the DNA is TGTGCCAGCAGGGAGCGGGGAGGTCCCTGGGAGCTGTTTTTT.

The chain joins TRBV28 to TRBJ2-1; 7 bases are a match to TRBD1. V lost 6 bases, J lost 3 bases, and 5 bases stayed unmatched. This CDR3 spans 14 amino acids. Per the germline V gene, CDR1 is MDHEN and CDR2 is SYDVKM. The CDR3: CASRRDRNYNEQFF. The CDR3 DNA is TGTGCCAGCAGGAGGGACAGAAACTACAATGAGCAGTTCTTC.

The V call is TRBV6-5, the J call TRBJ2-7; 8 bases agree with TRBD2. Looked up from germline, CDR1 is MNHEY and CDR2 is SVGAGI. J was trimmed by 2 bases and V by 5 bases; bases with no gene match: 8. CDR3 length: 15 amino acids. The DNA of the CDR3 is TGTGCCAGCAGTCTTATAGCGGGATCGCCCTACGAGCAGTACTTC. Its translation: CASSLIAGSPYEQYF.

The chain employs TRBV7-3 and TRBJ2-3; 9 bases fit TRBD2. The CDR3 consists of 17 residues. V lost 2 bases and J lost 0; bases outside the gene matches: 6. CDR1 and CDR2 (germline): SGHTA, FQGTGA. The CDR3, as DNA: TGTGCCAGCAGCTTATTCGGTCTAGCGGGAAGCACAGATACGCAGTATTTT. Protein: CASSLFGLAGSTDTQYF.

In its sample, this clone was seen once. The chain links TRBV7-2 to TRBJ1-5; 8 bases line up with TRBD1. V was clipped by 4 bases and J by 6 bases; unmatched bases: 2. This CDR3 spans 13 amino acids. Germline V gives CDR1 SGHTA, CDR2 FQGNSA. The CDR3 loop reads CASSYTGGQPQHF. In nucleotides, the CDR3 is TGTGCCAGCAGCTACACAGGGGGTCAGCCCCAGCATTTT. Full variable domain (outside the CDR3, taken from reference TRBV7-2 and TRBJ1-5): GAGVSQSPSNKVTEKGKDVELRCDPISGHTALYWYRQSLGQGLEFLIYFQGNSAPDKSGLPSDRFSAERTGGSVSTLTIQRTQQEDSAVYLCASSYTGGQPQHFGDGTRLSIL.

The CDR3 coding sequence is TGTGCCAGTAGCCTTGGACAGTCCATCAGGACACAGACCTACGAGCAGTACTTC. Its protein is CASSLGQSIRTQTYEQYF. The chain couples TRBV19 to TRBJ2-7; possible D gene TRBD1, 6 bases. This CDR3 is 18 amino acids long. Germline V gene sequence: CDR1 LNHDA, CDR2 SQIVND (reference sequence). Between the trimmed V and J ends, which lost 6 bases and 2 bases, there was a span of 26 bases.

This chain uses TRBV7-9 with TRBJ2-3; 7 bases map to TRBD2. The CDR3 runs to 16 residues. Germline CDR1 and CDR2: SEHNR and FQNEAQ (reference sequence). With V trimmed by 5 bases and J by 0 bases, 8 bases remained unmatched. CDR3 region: CASSPRRAGSTDTQYF. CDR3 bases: TGTGCCAGCAGCCCCCGGAGAGCGGGAAGCACAGATACGCAGTATTTT.

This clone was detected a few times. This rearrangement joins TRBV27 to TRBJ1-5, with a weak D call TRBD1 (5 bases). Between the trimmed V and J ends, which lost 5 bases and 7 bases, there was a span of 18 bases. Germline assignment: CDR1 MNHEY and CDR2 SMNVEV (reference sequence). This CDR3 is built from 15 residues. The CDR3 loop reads CASSPPVRDRQPQHF. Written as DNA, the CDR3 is TGTGCCAGCAGTCCCCCGGTCAGGGATCGGCAGCCCCAGCATTTT.

This CDR3 reads CASSQDFPSTEAFF. The DNA of the CDR3 is TGCGCCAGCAGCCAAGACTTCCCCAGCACTGAAGCTTTCTTT. V and J are TRBV4-3 and TRBJ1-1; no clear D. Between the trimmed V and J ends, which lost 0 bases and 4 bases, there was a span of 9 bases. The germline V gene has CDR1 LGHNA and CDR2 YSLEER. The CDR3 consists of 14 residues.

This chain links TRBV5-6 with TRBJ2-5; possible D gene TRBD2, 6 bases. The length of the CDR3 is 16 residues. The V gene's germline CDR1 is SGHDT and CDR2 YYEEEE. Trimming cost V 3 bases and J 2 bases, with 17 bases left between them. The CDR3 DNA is TGTGCCAGCAGCTCCCGAGCCAGGACTAAACAAGAGACCCAGTACTTC. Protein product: CASSSRARTKQETQYF.

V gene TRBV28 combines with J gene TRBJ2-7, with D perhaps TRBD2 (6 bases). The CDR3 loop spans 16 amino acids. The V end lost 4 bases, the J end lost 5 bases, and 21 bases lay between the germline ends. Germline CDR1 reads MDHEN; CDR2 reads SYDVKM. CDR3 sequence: CASSSPFGGVLDEQYF. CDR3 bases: TGTGCCAGCAGTTCCCCCTTCGGAGGGGTCTTGGACGAGCAGTACTTC. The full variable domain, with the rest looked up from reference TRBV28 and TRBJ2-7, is DVKVTQSSRYLVKRTGEKVFLECVQDMDHENMFWYRQDPGLGLRLIYFSYDVKMKEKGDIPEGYSVSREKKERFSLILESASTNQTSMYLCASSSPFGGVLDEQYFGPGTRLTVT.

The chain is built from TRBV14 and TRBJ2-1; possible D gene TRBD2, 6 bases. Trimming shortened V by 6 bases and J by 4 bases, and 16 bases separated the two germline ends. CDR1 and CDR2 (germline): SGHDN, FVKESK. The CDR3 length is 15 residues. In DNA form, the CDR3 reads TGTGCCAGCAGTCTCAGTGGCGGGACTTACAATGAGCAGTTCTTC. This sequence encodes CASSLSGGTYNEQFF.

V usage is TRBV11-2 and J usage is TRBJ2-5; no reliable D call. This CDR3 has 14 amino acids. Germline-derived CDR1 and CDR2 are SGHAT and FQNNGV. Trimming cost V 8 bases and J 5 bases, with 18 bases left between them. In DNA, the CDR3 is TGTGCCAGCCGCTACCGGGTGGTCGGGGAGACCCAGTACTTC. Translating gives CASRYRVVGETQYF. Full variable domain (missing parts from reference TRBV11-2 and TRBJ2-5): EAGVAQSPRYKIIEKRQSVAFWCNPISGHATLYWYQQILGQGPKLLIQFQNNGVVDDSQLPKDRFSAERLKGVDSTLKIQPAKLEDSAVYLCASRYRVVGETQYFGPGTRLLVL.